This T cell receptor beta chain was captured in a study of blood T cell repertoires in COVID-19. CDR1 and CDR2 (germline): SEHNR, FQNEAQ (reference sequence). Trimming removed 2 bases at V and 10 bases at J, with 12 bases between. CDR3 length: 13 amino acids. The repertoire was sequenced with immunoSEQ multiplex PCR; TCRdb's copy has only in-frame clones and lacks some. The data contain about 230,000 clones, approximately 80% of them seen just once; the ten biggest clones take up around 27%. The chain uses TRBV7-9 and TRBJ1-3; the D is unclear. The sequence was obtained from a man aged 35-49 years with acute or convalescent COVID-19. Specimen: peripheral blood. CDR3 sequence (DNA): TGTGCCAGCAGCTTAAGCGGCTTCGAAACCATATATTTT. This encodes CASSLSGFETIYF.